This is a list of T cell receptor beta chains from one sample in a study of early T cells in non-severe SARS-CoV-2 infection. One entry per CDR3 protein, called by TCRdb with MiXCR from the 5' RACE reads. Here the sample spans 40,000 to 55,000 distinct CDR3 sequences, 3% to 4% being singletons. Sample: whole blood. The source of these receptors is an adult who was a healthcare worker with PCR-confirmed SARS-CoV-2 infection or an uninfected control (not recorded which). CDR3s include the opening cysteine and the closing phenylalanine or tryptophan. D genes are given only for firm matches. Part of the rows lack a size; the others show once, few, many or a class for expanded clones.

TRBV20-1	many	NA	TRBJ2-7	CSARKTTAYEQYF	TGCAGTGCTCGGAAGACTACAGCCTACGAGCAGTACTTC
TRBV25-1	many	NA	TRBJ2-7	CASRAPSGPKAYEQYF	TGTGCCAGCCGCGCCCCGTCCGGGCCAAAAGCCTACGAGCAGTACTTC
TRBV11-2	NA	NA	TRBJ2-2	CASSLVAADTGELFF	TGTGCCAGCAGCTTAGTGGCCGCTGACACCGGGGAGCTGTTTTTT
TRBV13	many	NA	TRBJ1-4	CASSLGGPNEKLFF	TGTGCCAGCAGCTTAGGGGGGCCTAATGAAAAACTGTTTTTT
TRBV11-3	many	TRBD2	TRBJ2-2	CASSLDHLAGATNTGELFF	TGTGCCAGCAGCTTAGATCACCTAGCGGGGGCTACGAACACCGGGGAGCTGTTTTTT
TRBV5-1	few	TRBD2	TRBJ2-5	CASSLEWAGGLKETQYF	TGCGCCAGCAGCTTGGAATGGGCGGGAGGGCTTAAAGAGACCCAGTACTTC
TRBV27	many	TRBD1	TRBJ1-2	CASSLSSGGGYTF	TGTGCCAGCAGTTTATCGTCAGGGGGTGGCTACACCTTC
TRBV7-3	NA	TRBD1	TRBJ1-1	CASSSTGGATEAYF	TGTGCCAGCAGTTCGACAGGGGGGGCCACTGAAGCTTACTTT
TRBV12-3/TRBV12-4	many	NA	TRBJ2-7	CASKEGGRSDEQYF	TGTGCCAGCAAGGAAGGAGGGAGGAGTGACGAGCAGTACTTC
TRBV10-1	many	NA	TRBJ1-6	CASSGSLNSPLHF	TGCGCCAGCAGTGGGTCCCTAAATTCACCCCTCCACTTT
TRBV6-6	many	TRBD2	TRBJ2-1	CASSPQRGGLDNEQFF	TGTGCCAGCAGCCCCCAGCGGGGGGGCCTCGACAATGAGCAGTTCTTC
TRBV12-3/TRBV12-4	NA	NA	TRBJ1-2	CASSPTGLGYGYTF	TGTGCCAGCAGTCCTACAGGGTTAGGCTATGGCTACACCTTC
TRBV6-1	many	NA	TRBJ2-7	CASSEGGRYEQYF	TGTGCCAGCAGTGAAGGCGGGCGCTACGAGCAGTACTTC
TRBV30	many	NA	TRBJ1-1	CAWNTGSNTEAFF	TGTGCCTGGAACACCGGGAGTAACACTGAAGCTTTCTTT
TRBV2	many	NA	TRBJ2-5	CAAGGQETQYF	TGTGCCGCGGGTGGGCAAGAGACCCAGTACTTC
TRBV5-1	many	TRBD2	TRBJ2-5	CASSKLAGDETQYF	TGCGCCAGCAGTAAACTAGCGGGAGATGAGACCCAGTACTTC
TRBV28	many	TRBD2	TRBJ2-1	CASSKTGGQQFF	TGTGCCAGCAGTAAAACGGGAGGGCAGCAGTTCTTC
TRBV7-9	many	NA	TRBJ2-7	CASSGDRSYEQYF	TGTGCCAGCAGCGGGGACCGCTCCTACGAGCAGTACTTC
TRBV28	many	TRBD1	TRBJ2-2	CASQTGGNTGELFF	TGTGCCAGCCAGACAGGGGGCAACACCGGGGAGCTGTTTTTT
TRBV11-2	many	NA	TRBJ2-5	CASSQMQETQYF	TGTGCCAGCAGCCAGATGCAAGAGACCCAGTACTTC
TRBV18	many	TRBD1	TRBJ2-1	CASSSPAGTGVYNEQFF	TGTGCCAGCTCATCACCGGCCGGGACAGGGGTATACAATGAGCAGTTCTTC
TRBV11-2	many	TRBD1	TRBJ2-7	CASSLASGTAYEQYF	TGTGCCAGCAGCTTAGCCTCCGGGACAGCCTACGAGCAGTACTTC
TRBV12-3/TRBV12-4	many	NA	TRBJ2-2	CASSLFLAGELFF	TGTGCCAGCAGTCTTTTCTTGGCCGGGGAGCTGTTTTTT
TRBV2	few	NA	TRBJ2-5	CASTEATGGETQYF	TGTGCCAGCACCGAGGCTACCGGGGGCGAGACCCAGTACTTC
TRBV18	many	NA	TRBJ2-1	CASSPLRGEGVEQFF	TGTGCCAGCTCCCCCCTAAGGGGGGAGGGTGTTGAGCAGTTCTTC
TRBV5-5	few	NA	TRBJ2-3	CASSLAGRISDTQYF	TGTGCCAGCAGCTTGGCGGGACGGATCTCAGATACGCAGTATTTT
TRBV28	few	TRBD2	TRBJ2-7	CASSARLAGGYEQYF	TGTGCCAGCAGCGCAAGACTAGCGGGGGGCTACGAGCAGTACTTC
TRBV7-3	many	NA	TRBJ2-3	CASSPDLTDTQYF	TGTGCCAGCAGCCCTGACTTGACAGATACGCAGTATTTT
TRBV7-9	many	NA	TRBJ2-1	CASSLVGTWANEQFF	TGTGCCAGCAGCTTAGTTGGGACGTGGGCGAATGAGCAGTTCTTC
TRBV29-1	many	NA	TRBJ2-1	CSVLTREPEYNEQFF	TGCAGCGTCCTCACCCGGGAGCCGGAGTACAATGAGCAGTTCTTC
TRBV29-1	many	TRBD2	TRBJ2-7	CSVEGSGTSYEQYF	TGCAGCGTTGAGGGTAGCGGGACCTCCTACGAGCAGTACTTC